This is a list of T cell receptor beta chains from one sample in a study of OX40 agonist ivuxolimab in advanced cancers. Generated by immunoSEQ multiplex PCR, the TCRdb table keeps only in-frame clones and is missing some. The sample shows roughly 75,000 clones, around 89% of them seen only once. The sequenced sample was CD4+ or CD8+ T cells sorted from blood, obtained in a trial of the OX40 agonist ivuxolimab. The receptors come from an adult with an advanced solid tumor such as melanoma, head and neck, liver or kidney cancer. CDR3s include the opening cysteine and the closing phenylalanine or tryptophan. D genes are given only for firm matches. Clone size, where shown, is once, few, many, or a class for clones that have expanded.

V gene: TRBV19; clone size: .; J gene: TRBJ2-7; D gene: TRBD1; CDR3 protein: CASSLGQGVHYEQYF; CDR3 DNA: TGTGCCAGTAGTCTCGGACAGGGAGTACACTACGAGCAGTACTTC
V gene: TRBV7-9; clone size: .; J gene: TRBJ1-2; D gene: .; CDR3 protein: CASSYGTNYGYTF; CDR3 DNA: TGTGCCAGCAGCTACGGCACTAACTATGGCTACACCTTC
V gene: TRBV5-6; clone size: once; J gene: TRBJ2-7; D gene: .; CDR3 protein: CASSLEWDTHNEQYF; CDR3 DNA: TGTGCCAGCAGCTTGGAGTGGGATACCCACAACGAGCAGTACTTC
V gene: TRBV2; clone size: medium-sized; J gene: TRBJ2-7; D gene: .; CDR3 protein: CASSESPGTYEQYF; CDR3 DNA: TGTGCCAGCAGTGAATCACCGGGTACCTACGAGCAGTACTTC
V gene: TRBV27; clone size: .; J gene: TRBJ1-5; D gene: TRBD1; CDR3 protein: CASSFRGSNQPQHF; CDR3 DNA: TGTGCCAGCAGTTTCAGGGGGAGCAATCAGCCCCAGCATTTT
V gene: TRBV4-3; clone size: .; J gene: TRBJ1-2; D gene: TRBD1; CDR3 protein: CASSQESLLDRGRVYGYTF; CDR3 DNA: TGCGCCAGCAGCCAAGAATCACTATTGGACAGGGGGCGCGTCTATGGCTACACCTTC
V gene: TRBV7-6; clone size: .; J gene: TRBJ1-1; D gene: .; CDR3 protein: CASSYMGPEAFF; CDR3 DNA: TGTGCCAGCAGCTACATGGGGCCTGAAGCTTTCTTT
V gene: TRBV5-8; clone size: .; J gene: TRBJ2-1; D gene: .; CDR3 protein: CASSLGTGPYNEQFF; CDR3 DNA: TGTGCCAGCAGCTTGGGTACGGGTCCATACAATGAGCAGTTCTTC
V gene: TRBV28; clone size: .; J gene: TRBJ2-6; D gene: .; CDR3 protein: CASSLPSGANVLTF; CDR3 DNA: TGTGCCAGCAGTTTACCCTCTGGGGCCAACGTCCTGACTTTC
V gene: TRBV21-1; clone size: few; J gene: TRBJ1-1; D gene: .; CDR3 protein: CASSITGMGTEAFF; CDR3 DNA: TGTGCCAGCAGCATAACAGGGATGGGCACTGAAGCTTTCTTT
V gene: TRBV28; clone size: .; J gene: TRBJ2-6; D gene: TRBD1; CDR3 protein: CASSSPQADRRDSGANVLTF; CDR3 DNA: TGTGCCAGCAGTTCTCCCCAGGCGGACAGGCGAGACTCTGGGGCCAACGTCCTGACTTTC
V gene: TRBV7-9; clone size: .; J gene: TRBJ2-1; D gene: .; CDR3 protein: CASSLMDEQFF; CDR3 DNA: TGTGCCAGCAGCTTAATGGATGAGCAGTTCTTC
V gene: TRBV4-1; clone size: .; J gene: TRBJ2-7; D gene: .; CDR3 protein: CASSQGVQGSGEQYF; CDR3 DNA: TGCGCCAGCAGCCAAGGGGTCCAGGGCAGTGGCGAGCAGTACTTC
V gene: TRBV19; clone size: .; J gene: TRBJ2-1; D gene: TRBD2; CDR3 protein: CASSPLAGNPLPQFF; CDR3 DNA: TGTGCCAGTAGTCCCCTAGCGGGAAACCCCTTACCTCAGTTCTTC
V gene: TRBV7-9; clone size: .; J gene: TRBJ2-7; D gene: TRBD1; CDR3 protein: CASTPPGQGAYEQYF; CDR3 DNA: TGTGCCAGCACGCCCCCTGGACAGGGGGCCTACGAGCAGTACTTC
V gene: TRBV5-1; clone size: .; J gene: TRBJ1-1; D gene: .; CDR3 protein: CASRVAGPNTEAFF; CDR3 DNA: TGCGCCAGCAGAGTTGCCGGGCCGAACACTGAAGCTTTCTTT
V gene: TRBV5-1; clone size: .; J gene: TRBJ1-1; D gene: .; CDR3 protein: CASSLAGLGTEAFF; CDR3 DNA: TGCGCCAGCAGCTTGGCCGGGCTTGGGACTGAAGCTTTCTTT
V gene: TRBV5-6; clone size: .; J gene: TRBJ2-2; D gene: .; CDR3 protein: CASSLSATGELFF; CDR3 DNA: TGTGCCAGCAGCTTGTCAGCGACCGGGGAGCTGTTTTTT
V gene: TRBV6-5; clone size: .; J gene: TRBJ2-1; D gene: .; CDR3 protein: CASSYTSYNEQFF; CDR3 DNA: TGTGCCAGCAGTTATACCAGTTACAATGAGCAGTTCTTC
V gene: TRBV2; clone size: .; J gene: TRBJ2-1; D gene: TRBD1; CDR3 protein: CASSGQGANEQFF; CDR3 DNA: TGTGCCAGCAGTGGACAGGGGGCCAATGAGCAGTTCTTC
V gene: TRBV27; clone size: .; J gene: TRBJ2-2; D gene: .; CDR3 protein: CASSLFRTGELFF; CDR3 DNA: TGTGCCAGCAGTTTATTTCGCACCGGGGAGCTGTTTTTT
V gene: TRBV7-9; clone size: .; J gene: TRBJ1-1; D gene: TRBD1; CDR3 protein: CASSLAQGAEAEAFF; CDR3 DNA: TGTGCCAGCAGCTTAGCACAGGGGGCTGAAGCTGAAGCTTTCTTT
V gene: TRBV7-6; clone size: .; J gene: TRBJ2-1; D gene: .; CDR3 protein: CASSLASSGPQRVDEQFF; CDR3 DNA: TGTGCCAGCAGCTTAGCCTCCTCGGGACCCCAGCGCGTCGATGAGCAGTTCTTC
V gene: TRBV29-1; clone size: .; J gene: TRBJ2-1; D gene: TRBD2; CDR3 protein: CSVHMASGGDEQFF; CDR3 DNA: TGCAGCGTCCATATGGCTAGCGGGGGTGATGAGCAGTTCTTC
V gene: TRBV6-5; clone size: .; J gene: TRBJ1-1; D gene: .; CDR3 protein: CASSYTDSGSTEAFF; CDR3 DNA: TGTGCCAGCAGTTACACCGACAGTGGGAGCACTGAAGCTTTCTTT
V gene: TRBV4-1; clone size: .; J gene: TRBJ1-5; D gene: .; CDR3 protein: CASSQDTGSRNQPQHF; CDR3 DNA: TGCGCCAGCAGCCAAGATACAGGGAGTCGCAATCAGCCCCAGCATTTT
V gene: TRBV7-9; clone size: once; J gene: TRBJ2-7; D gene: TRBD1; CDR3 protein: CASSSPTGGYEQYF; CDR3 DNA: TGTGCCAGCAGCTCCCCGACAGGGGGCTACGAGCAGTACTTC
V gene: TRBV7-3; clone size: .; J gene: TRBJ2-7; D gene: TRBD2; CDR3 protein: CASSLAGTSGGHSYEQYF; CDR3 DNA: TGTGCCAGCAGCTTAGCCGGGACTAGCGGGGGCCACTCCTACGAGCAGTACTTC
V gene: TRBV30; clone size: .; J gene: TRBJ1-6; D gene: .; CDR3 protein: CASGPLNYNSPLHF; CDR3 DNA: TGTGCCTCCGGACCCCTGAACTATAATTCACCCCTCCACTTT
V gene: TRBV13; clone size: once; J gene: TRBJ2-5; D gene: .; CDR3 protein: CASSRGETQYF; CDR3 DNA: TGTGCCAGCAGCCGGGGAGAGACCCAGTACTTC
V gene: TRBV5-6; clone size: .; J gene: TRBJ1-1; D gene: .; CDR3 protein: CASSLGGGVPVSEAFF; CDR3 DNA: TGTGCCAGCAGCTTGGGGGGAGGTGTACCTGTATCCGAAGCTTTCTTT
V gene: TRBV7-9; clone size: once; J gene: TRBJ1-5; D gene: .; CDR3 protein: CASSLEEGPGQPQHF; CDR3 DNA: TGTGCCAGCAGCTTAGAGGAGGGGCCAGGGCAGCCCCAGCATTTT
V gene: TRBV5-4; clone size: .; J gene: TRBJ2-1; D gene: .; CDR3 protein: CASSFGDNEQFF; CDR3 DNA: TGTGCCAGCAGCTTTGGAGACAATGAGCAGTTCTTC
V gene: TRBV25-1; clone size: .; J gene: TRBJ2-3; D gene: .; CDR3 protein: CASSLTVGGTDTQYF; CDR3 DNA: TGTGCCAGCAGTCTTACAGTTGGGGGCACAGATACGCAGTATTTT
V gene: TRBV7-9; clone size: .; J gene: TRBJ2-2; D gene: .; CDR3 protein: CASSRTTSPTGELFF; CDR3 DNA: TGTGCCAGCAGCCGAACGACCTCGCCCACCGGGGAGCTGTTTTTT
V gene: TRBV12-5; clone size: .; J gene: TRBJ2-7; D gene: TRBD1; CDR3 protein: CASGHGQGPYEQYF; CDR3 DNA: TGTGCTAGTGGCCATGGACAGGGTCCCTACGAGCAGTACTTC
V gene: TRBV11-3; clone size: .; J gene: TRBJ2-7; D gene: .; CDR3 protein: CASSLDFGSEQYF; CDR3 DNA: TGTGCCAGCAGCTTAGATTTTGGGAGCGAGCAGTACTTC
V gene: TRBV27; clone size: .; J gene: TRBJ2-1; D gene: .; CDR3 protein: CASSLSPRLHNEQFF; CDR3 DNA: TGTGCCAGCAGTTTATCGCCAAGGTTGCACAATGAGCAGTTCTTC
V gene: TRBV25-1; clone size: .; J gene: TRBJ1-4; D gene: TRBD1; CDR3 protein: CASSESVRQGATNEKLFF; CDR3 DNA: TGTGCCAGCAGTGAGTCGGTGCGGCAGGGGGCAACTAATGAAAAACTGTTTTTT
V gene: TRBV13; clone size: .; J gene: TRBJ2-3; D gene: TRBD1; CDR3 protein: CASSLRTGGADTQYF; CDR3 DNA: TGTGCCAGCAGCTTACGGACAGGGGGCGCAGATACGCAGTATTTT
V gene: TRBV14; clone size: .; J gene: TRBJ2-2; D gene: .; CDR3 protein: CASSQGPNTGELFF; CDR3 DNA: TGTGCCAGCAGCCAAGGACCGAACACCGGGGAGCTGTTTTTT
V gene: TRBV13; clone size: few; J gene: TRBJ2-7; D gene: TRBD2; CDR3 protein: CASRVAGGPDEQYF; CDR3 DNA: TGTGCCAGCAGGGTAGCGGGAGGGCCGGATGAGCAGTACTTC
V gene: TRBV19; clone size: .; J gene: TRBJ2-7; D gene: TRBD1; CDR3 protein: CASSWDRNYEQYF; CDR3 DNA: TGTGCCAGTAGTTGGGACAGAAACTACGAGCAGTACTTC
V gene: TRBV11-3; clone size: .; J gene: TRBJ2-1; D gene: .; CDR3 protein: CASSLGRDEQFF; CDR3 DNA: TGTGCCAGCAGCTTAGGCAGGGATGAGCAGTTCTTC
V gene: TRBV19; clone size: few; J gene: TRBJ2-2; D gene: .; CDR3 protein: CASSISTGWGELFF; CDR3 DNA: TGTGCCAGTAGTATCTCGACGGGATGGGGGGAGCTGTTTTTT
V gene: TRBV12-5; clone size: .; J gene: TRBJ2-3; D gene: TRBD2; CDR3 protein: CASGAGLATDTQYF; CDR3 DNA: TGTGCTAGTGGTGCGGGACTAGCTACAGATACGCAGTATTTT
V gene: TRBV6-5; clone size: .; J gene: TRBJ2-7; D gene: .; CDR3 protein: CASSYLDGDYEQYF; CDR3 DNA: TGTGCCAGCAGTTATTTGGACGGCGACTACGAGCAGTACTTC
V gene: TRBV15; clone size: .; J gene: TRBJ2-7; D gene: .; CDR3 protein: CATSNSASYEQYF; CDR3 DNA: TGTGCCACCAGCAATAGCGCCTCCTACGAGCAGTACTTC